One and the same sample provided the 32 T cell receptor beta chains below, sequenced in a study of glioma-infiltrating T cells. TCR alpha and beta CDR3 regions were amplified from RNA using iRepertoire nested multiplex PCR. TCRdb re-called the multiplex PCR reads with MiXCR, one entry per CDR3 protein. The top ten clones hold 20% to 25% of a sample with around 190,000 distinct CDR3 sequences, over 25% of them seen once. The sequenced sample was glioma tissue, nonneoplastic brain tissue, or PBMCs (not recorded which). These receptors were collected from a human donor with low-grade glioma or glioblastoma, undergoing nonglioma brain surgery, or in good health (not recorded which).

This clonotype was detected many times. This rearrangement joins TRBV4-1 to TRBJ2-1, with 8 bases aligning to TRBD2. Germline CDR1 is MGHRA and CDR2 is YSYEKL. J gave up 10 bases and V 4 bases, and 9 bases lay outside the gene matches. This CDR3 contains 14 residues. CDR3 DNA: TGCGCCAGCAGCCTAGGACTAGCCCCAAAGGAGCAGTTCTTC. Its translation: CASSLGLAPKEQFF.

On this clonotype: A much larger clone differs from this one at a single base, so this may be a read error. This chain connects TRBV7-7 to TRBJ2-5; D not certain. The CDR3 has 13 amino acids. Germline V gene lookup returns CDR1 SSHAT and CDR2 FNYEAQ (reference sequence). CDR3 protein: CASSLVGSGTQYF. The CDR3 bases are TGTGCTAGCAGCTTAGTAGGGTCGGGGACCCAGTACTTC.

The sample holds many counts of this clonotype. The V and J genes are TRBV10-3 and TRBJ2-1, with 9 bases matching TRBD2. Germline V CDR1 and CDR2: ENHRY, SYGVKD. The J segment lost 7 bases and the V segment lost 3 bases, leaving 7 bases of the junction unmatched. The length of the CDR3 is 15 residues. The CDR3 DNA reads TGTGCCATCAGTGATGCTAGCGGGAATATGAATGAGCAGTTCTTC. Translation: CAISDASGNMNEQFF.

This clonotype appeared once. The conserved final phenylalanine or tryptophan is absent from the CDR3, which likely points to a read error. The chain employs TRBV7-9 and TRBJ2-2, with TRBD2 identical over 9 bases. The CDR3 is 16 amino acids. V dropped 5 bases and J dropped 6; count of bases not matched to a gene: 10. In germline, CDR1 is SEHNR, CDR2 FQNEAQ (reference sequence). The CDR3 region is CASSQALGLASGELFL. CDR3 nucleotides: TGTGCCAGCAGCCAAGCCCTGGGACTAGCCTCCGGGGAGCTGTTTTTG.

This clonotype was recorded at least ten times. This chain joins TRBV3-1 and TRBJ2-7; 10 positions agree with TRBD2. The trim removed 4 bases at V and 1 base at J, leaving 7 bases unmatched. This CDR3 contains 16 residues. Germline lookup yields CDR1 LGHDT and CDR2 YNNKEL (reference sequence). The CDR3 DNA reads as TGTGCCAGCAGCCGCCGGACTAGCGGTTTTTCCTACGAGCAGTACTTC. This sequence encodes CASSRRTSGFSYEQYF.

This clonotype was seen ten or more times. This sequence joins TRBV27 and TRBJ2-7, with TRBD1 matching over 7 bases. The V gene end was trimmed by 5 bases and the J gene end by 3 bases; junction bases not matched to a gene: 13. Germline V CDR1 and CDR2: MNHEY, SMNVEV (reference sequence). The CDR3 is made up of 16 amino acids. The CDR3 is CASSPSWGQTNYEQYF. CDR3 nucleotides: TGTGCCAGCAGTCCCTCCTGGGGACAGACAAACTACGAGCAGTACTTC.

This clonotype was counted between two and nine times. The rearrangement joins TRBV4-2 to TRBJ2-1; 7 bases agree with TRBD2. The CDR3 loop spans 15 amino acids. Germline loops: CDR1 LGHNA, CDR2 YNFKEQ. The V and J ends lost 4 bases and 6 bases, in that order; junction bases with no gene match: 9. CDR3 DNA: TGTGCCAGCAGCCCAGGCGGGAGTACGGGCAATGAGCAGTTCTTC. Amino acid sequence: CASSPGGSTGNEQFF.

The sample holds many counts of this clonotype. The CDR3 DNA follows: TGCAGTGCTAGTTGGGGGGGTATTTTAGAGACCCAGTACTTC. Encoded protein: CSASWGGILETQYF. The chain links TRBV20-1 to TRBJ2-5; 7 bases fit TRBD2. CDR3 length: 14 residues. Germline loops: CDR1 DFQATT, CDR2 SNEGSKA (reference sequence). V shed 3 bases and J 4 bases; nucleotides not matched to a gene: 8.

This clonotype was detected once. Given a much more abundant clone one base away, this may be a read error. The V gene is TRBV4-2, the J gene TRBJ2-1; D is unresolved. Germline CDR1 reads LGHNA; CDR2 reads YNFKEQ. The CDR3 spans 12 residues. The CDR3 coding sequence is TGTGCCAGCACCCAAGTGTACAATGAGCAGTTCTTC. Translating gives CASTQVYNEQFF.

This clonotype was counted ten times or more. This rearrangement joins TRBV6-2 or TRBV6-3 to TRBJ2-1, with a weak D call TRBD2 (5 bases). This CDR3 is built from 15 residues. CDR1 is MNHEY and CDR2 is SVGEGT in the germline V gene. V lost 5 bases, J lost 2 bases, and 13 bases lay in between. The CDR3 here is CASSPQQRTYNEQFF. The CDR3 DNA reads as TGTGCCAGCAGTCCACAACAGCGGACCTACAATGAGCAGTTCTTC.

This clonotype was observed at least ten times. The chain joins TRBV19 to TRBJ2-5; D call uncertain. V lost 4 bases and J 1 base, leaving 7 bases between the germline ends. This CDR3 is built from 13 residues. The germline CDR1 and CDR2 sequences are LNHDA and SQIVND (reference sequence). CDR3 sequence (DNA): TGTGCCAGTAGTAGAAGGTTCCAAGAGACCCAGTACTTC. This codes for CASSRRFQETQYF.

This clonotype was seen at least ten times. The rearrangement joins TRBV25-1 to TRBJ1-2; D not certain. The V gene's germline CDR1 is MGHDK and CDR2 SYGVNS. The CDR3 is 17 residues long. Trimming left V 1 base short and J 1 base short, with 16 bases between. The CDR3 nucleotides read TGTGCCAGCAGTGAATCGAGGGCGGGTGAACTTAACTATGGCTACACCTTC. This codes for CASSESRAGELNYGYTF.

As to this clonotype: Just one base apart from a much larger clone, this may be a read error. The V call is TRBV7-3, the J call TRBJ2-1, with 8 positions matching TRBD2. The CDR3 is 15 amino acids. Germline V gene lookup returns CDR1 SGHTA and CDR2 FQGTGA. DNA for the CDR3: TGTGACAGCAGCACTAGCGGAAACTCCTACAATGAGCAGTTCTTC. Translating gives CDSSTSGNSYNEQFF.

CDR3 nucleotide sequence: TGTGCCAGCAGCTTAGCGAACCGGTCCCACGAGCAGTACTTC. Amino acids: CASSLANRSHEQYF. This chain links TRBV7-9 with TRBJ2-7; D ambiguous. CDR1 is SEHNR and CDR2 is FQNEAQ in the germline V gene (reference sequence). V was pared by 0 bases and J by 5 bases, with 11 bases between. The CDR3 covers 14 residues.

This clonotype was counted ten times or more. A junction boundary mismatches the germline segment, possibly from a read error. The V and J genes are TRBV4-1 and TRBJ1-3; D unresolved. The CDR3 has 13 residues. Germline CDR1 is MGHRA and CDR2 is YSYEKL. In DNA form, the CDR3 reads TGTGCCAGTAGAGAGTATTCTGGAAACACCATATATTTT. Encoded protein: CASREYSGNTIYF.

This clonotype was seen repeatedly, ten times or more. This chain connects TRBV6-1 to TRBJ2-3; 9 nucleotides agree with TRBD2. CDR3 length equals 15 residues. The V gene end was trimmed by 8 bases and the J gene end by 6 bases; junction bases not matched to a gene: 12. The germline gives CDR1 MNHNS, CDR2 SASEGT. CDR3 nucleotide sequence: TGTGCCAGCGATAGGGCGGGAGGGCCAGCGGATACGCAGTATTTT. It specifies CASDRAGGPADTQYF.

The J gene is TRBJ2-1, the V gene TRBV7-9; TRBD2 is a possible D gene (7 bases). V lost 1 base and J 6 bases, leaving 16 bases between the germline ends. The germline gives CDR1 SEHNR, CDR2 FQNEAQ (reference sequence). This CDR3 contains 16 residues. CDR3 nucleotide sequence: TGTGCCAGCAGCTTAGAGGGGGGGGACTATCTCAATGAGCAGTTCTTC. Amino acid sequence: CASSLEGGDYLNEQFF.

The CDR3 DNA reads as TGTGCCAGCAGCCCCCTGGGGCTTGGAAACACCATATATTTT. It is translated as CASSPLGLGNTIYF. The chain employs TRBV7-9 and TRBJ1-3; perhaps TRBD1 as D (5 bases). Trimming shortened V by 5 bases and J by 3 bases, and 11 bases separated the two germline ends. Germline V CDR1 and CDR2: SEHNR, FQNEAQ (reference sequence). CDR3 length: 14 amino acids. Together with reference TRBV7-9 and TRBJ1-3, the CDR3 gives the full variable domain: DTGVSQNPRHKITKRGQNVTFRCDPISEHNRLYWYRQTLGQGPEFLTYFQNEAQLEKSRLLSDRFSAERPKGSFSTLEIQRTEQGDSAMYLCASSPLGLGNTIYFGEGSWLTVV.

In this sample, this clonotype turned up many times. In DNA form, the CDR3 reads TGTGCCAGCAGCAATGGGGATCCAGATACGCAGTATTTT. It specifies CASSNGDPDTQYF. The chain employs TRBV7-9 and TRBJ2-3; no reliable D call. The CDR3 is 13 residues long. Germline values: CDR1 SEHNR, CDR2 FQNEAQ (reference sequence). The V and J ends lost 5 bases and 4 bases respectively, with 10 bases between them.

This clonotype was seen repeatedly, ten times or more. Germline is not matched at one junction end, which may reflect a read error. This rearrangement joins TRBV2 to TRBJ2-1; 9 bases are shared with TRBD2. The CDR3 loop spans 12 amino acids. Germline V gene lookup returns CDR1 SNHLY and CDR2 FYNNEI. CDR3 sequence reads: CASSGSGGYLVF. The CDR3 DNA sequence: TGTGCCAGCAGTGGGAGCGGGGGGTACTTGGTCTTC.

The chain is built from TRBV28 and TRBJ1-4; weak D call: TRBD1 (5 bases). Germline V gene lookup returns CDR1 MDHEN and CDR2 SYDVKM. This CDR3 spans 15 amino acids. Trimming pared 0 bases from V and 4 bases from J, leaving 9 bases between. The CDR3 DNA reads TGTGCCAGCAGTTTATGGGGGACGGGTAATGAAAAACTGTTTTTT. Translating gives CASSLWGTGNEKLFF. Complete variable domain (other parts from reference TRBV28 and TRBJ1-4): DVKVTQSSRYLVKRTGEKVFLECVQDMDHENMFWYRQDPGLGLRLIYFSYDVKMKEKGDIPEGYSVSREKKERFSLILESASTNQTSMYLCASSLWGTGNEKLFFGSGTQLSVL.

This clonotype occurred many times. The junction and the germline gene differ at one end; a read error may be behind it. The rearrangement joins TRBV6-2 or TRBV6-3 to TRBJ2-1; D unclear. CDR1 MNHEY and CDR2 SVGEGT come from the germline V gene. The CDR3 is made up of 15 amino acids. The CDR3 here is CASSAPRSSYNEQFF. CDR3 DNA: TGTGCCAGCAGCGCCCCCAGGAGCTCCTACAATGAGCAATTCTTC.

With regard to this clonotype: Germline and junction disagree at one end, which may indicate a read error. CDR3 sequence: CASSLGRLGTGNTTYF. The CDR3 DNA sequence: TGCGCCAGCAGCTTGGGCCGCCTCGGAACTGGAAACACCACATATTTT. J is TRBJ1-3 and V is TRBV5-1; D not resolved. Germline CDR1 and CDR2: SGHRS and YFSETQ. This CDR3 comprises 16 residues.

This clonotype was counted ten times or more. The chain employs TRBV27 and TRBJ2-7, with 7 bases aligning to TRBD1. Per germline, CDR1 MNHEY and CDR2 SMNVEV (reference sequence). The trim removed 7 bases at V and 2 bases at J, leaving 8 bases unmatched. The CDR3 totals 14 residues. The CDR3 here is CASTWRQGTYEQYF. The CDR3 nucleotides are TGTGCCAGCACTTGGAGACAGGGAACCTACGAGCAGTACTTC.

V gene TRBV7-9 combines with J gene TRBJ2-5, with TRBD1 matching 9 bases. The V segment lost 5 bases and the J segment 3 bases; nucleotides outside the gene matches: 7. There are 15 residues in the CDR3. Germline V gives CDR1 SEHNR, CDR2 FQNEAQ (reference sequence). CDR3 in DNA: TGTGCCAGCAGCCCGCGAGACAGGGGGAAAGAGACCCAGTACTTC. It specifies CASSPRDRGKETQYF.

This clonotype was counted at least ten times. The chain employs TRBV3-1 and TRBJ2-1; weak D call: TRBD2 (6 bases). CDR1 and CDR2 from the germline V gene are LGHDT and YNNKEL (reference sequence). Trimming removed 0 bases from V and 10 bases from J, with 13 bases in between. The CDR3 is 14 amino acids. The CDR3 loop reads CASSQDQEGREQFF. CDR3 sequence (DNA): TGTGCCAGCAGCCAAGATCAGGAGGGGAGGGAGCAGTTCTTC.

This clonotype came up many times. The chain uses TRBV4-3 and TRBJ1-2, with D possibly matching TRBD1 (6 bases). CDR1 is LGHNA, CDR2 YSLEER, per germline. The CDR3 length is 17 residues. V lost 0 bases and J lost 5, with 19 bases in between. The CDR3 sequence is CASSQERQGWAPYGYTF. The DNA of the CDR3 is TGCGCCAGCAGCCAAGAACGGCAGGGGTGGGCCCCTTATGGCTACACCTTC.

This clonotype appeared many times. V is TRBV29-1 and J is TRBJ1-1; D is undetermined. Germline V gene data show CDR1 as SQVTM and CDR2 as ANQGSEA. V shed 4 bases and J shed 8 bases, with 17 bases lying between them. The CDR3 is made up of 13 amino acids. This chain's CDR3 is CSVARLLTQEAFF. In DNA, the CDR3 is TGCAGCGTTGCTAGGTTGCTCACCCAAGAAGCTTTCTTT. Filled out from reference TRBV29-1 and TRBJ1-1, the complete variable domain reads SAVISQKPSRDICQRGTSLTIQCQVDSQVTMMFWYRQQPGQSLTLIATANQGSEATYESGFVIDKFPISRPNLTFSTLTVSNMSPEDSSIYLCSVARLLTQEAFFGQGTRLTVV.

This clonotype occurred many times. The chain combines TRBV7-8 with TRBJ2-5, with TRBD2 identical over 7 bases. V lost 5 bases to trimming and J lost 4 bases; unmatched junction nucleotides: 7. The germline gives CDR1 SGHVS, CDR2 FQNEAQ. The CDR3 consists of 14 residues. The CDR3 reads CASSSTTSSETQYF. The CDR3 region has the DNA TGTGCCAGCAGCAGTACGACTAGCTCAGAGACCCAGTACTTC.

This clonotype has ten or more counts. The genes are TRBV6-2 or TRBV6-3 and TRBJ2-5; TRBD2 matches 8 bases. Germline V lookup: CDR1 MNHEY, CDR2 SVGEGT. CDR3 length equals 16 residues. J gave up 0 bases and V 2 bases, and 5 bases lay outside the gene matches. The CDR3 is CASSYGLAGYQETQYF. In DNA form, the CDR3 reads TGTGCCAGCAGTTACGGGCTAGCGGGCTACCAAGAGACCCAGTACTTC.

This clonotype was picked up many times. CDR3 in amino acids: CASSLPQGLGYTF. Written as DNA, the CDR3 is TGTGCCAGCAGCTTACCACAGGGTCTTGGCTACACCTTC. The rearrangement joins TRBV7-9 to TRBJ1-2; the D gene is possibly TRBD1 (6 bases). The CDR3 is made up of 13 amino acids. Per germline, CDR1 SEHNR and CDR2 FQNEAQ (reference sequence). The V end was cut by 2 bases, the J end by 7 bases, with 11 bases between.

As concerns this clonotype: The germline gene is not matched at one end of the junction; a read error may be the cause. CDR3 loop: CTSSLGRATDTQYF. The DNA of the CDR3 is TGTACCAGCAGTTTGGGACGAGCGACAGATACGCAGTATTTT. J is TRBJ2-3 and V is TRBV27, with D perhaps given as TRBD1 or TRBD2 (5 bases each). Germline CDR1 MNHEY, CDR2 SMNVEV (reference sequence). There are 14 residues in the CDR3.